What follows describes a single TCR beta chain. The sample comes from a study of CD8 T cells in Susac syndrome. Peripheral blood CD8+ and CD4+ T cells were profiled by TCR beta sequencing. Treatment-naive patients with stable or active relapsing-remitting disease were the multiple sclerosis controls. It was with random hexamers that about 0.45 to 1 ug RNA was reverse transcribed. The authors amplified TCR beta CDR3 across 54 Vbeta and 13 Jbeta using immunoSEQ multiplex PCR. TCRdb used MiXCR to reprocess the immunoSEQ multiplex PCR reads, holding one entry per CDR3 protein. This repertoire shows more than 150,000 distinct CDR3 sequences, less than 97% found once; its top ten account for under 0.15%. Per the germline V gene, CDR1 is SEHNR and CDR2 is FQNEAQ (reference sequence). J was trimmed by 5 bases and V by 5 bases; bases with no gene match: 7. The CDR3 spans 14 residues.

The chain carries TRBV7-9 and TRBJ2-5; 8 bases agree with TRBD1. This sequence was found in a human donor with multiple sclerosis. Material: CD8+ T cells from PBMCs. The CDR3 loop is CASSHPRGRETQYF. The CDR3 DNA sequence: TGTGCCAGCAGCCACCCCAGGGGGCGCGAGACCCAGTACTTC. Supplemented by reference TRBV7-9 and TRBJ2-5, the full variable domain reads DTGVSQNPRHKITKRGQNVTFRCDPISEHNRLYWYRQTLGQGPEFLTYFQNEAQLEKSRLLSDRFSAERPKGSFSTLEIQRTEQGDSAMYLCASSHPRGRETQYFGPGTRLLVL.